This passage covers 20 T cell receptor beta chains from one sample sequenced in a study of blood T cell repertoires in COVID-19. Measured with immunoSEQ multiplex PCR; TCRdb has only the in-frame clones, and not every one. The sample contains some 300,000 clones, nearly 90% of which appear only once. Sequencing was done on a sample of PBMCs or T cells enriched from blood (not recorded which). These receptors all come from a woman aged 50 to 60 who had been exposed to COVID-19.

The chain couples TRBV19 to TRBJ1-1; maybe TRBD1 (5 bases). Germline V gene lookup returns CDR1 LNHDA and CDR2 SQIVND (reference sequence). V lost 5 bases, J lost 1 base, and 8 bases lay in between. The CDR3 loop spans 13 amino acids. CDR3 in amino acids: CASSSTENTEAFF. The CDR3 coding sequence is TGTGCCAGTAGTTCGACAGAGAACACTGAAGCTTTCTTT.

Notes on this clone: No conserved phenylalanine or tryptophan ends this CDR3, so it is likely a read error. Because the CDR3's place on the DNA is in doubt, the DNA is left out and the CDR3 is given as listed by TCRdb. This rearrangement joins TRBV6-5 to TRBJ1-2; the D call of TRBD1 is as the table states it, not checked on the DNA. The CDR3 totals 13 residues, both ends included. CDR1 and CDR2 from the germline V gene are MNHEY and SVGAGI. The CDR3 loop reads CASSYSTKTGLYV.

For the CDR3, the DNA is TGTGCCACCAGCAGAGATTTAGTCAACACCGGGGAGCTGTTTTTT. As protein: CATSRDLVNTGELFF. This chain connects TRBV15 to TRBJ2-2; D is ambiguous. This CDR3 comprises 15 residues. Trimming took 0 bases from V and 2 from J, leaving 7 bases between them. CDR1 LNHNV and CDR2 YYDKDF come from the germline V gene (reference sequence).

This clone showed up just once. The V call is TRBV7-9, the J call TRBJ2-7; 8 bases align to TRBD1. V shed 5 bases, J shed 3 bases, and the junction held 9 bases outside the gene matches. CDR1 is SEHNR, CDR2 FQNEAQ, per germline (reference sequence). The CDR3 is 15 amino acids. This CDR3 reads CASSLIGQGGYEQYF. The CDR3 DNA is TGTGCCAGCAGCCTAATAGGACAGGGAGGCTACGAGCAGTACTTC.

V is TRBV28 and J is TRBJ2-3; TRBD2 matches at 9 bases. J was trimmed by 2 bases and V by 7 bases; bases with no gene match: 7. The germline V gene has CDR1 MDHEN and CDR2 SYDVKM. This CDR3 has 15 amino acids. The DNA of the CDR3 is TGTGCCAGCACGACACTAGCGGGTTTCACAGATACGCAGTATTTT. This translates into CASTTLAGFTDTQYF.

The chain recombines TRBV7-9 with TRBJ2-3, with D perhaps matching TRBD2 (6 bases). This CDR3 region has 14 residues. Trimming removed 5 bases at V and 2 bases at J, with 11 bases between. Germline-derived CDR1 and CDR2 are SEHNR and FQNEAQ (reference sequence). In nucleotides, the CDR3 is TGTGCCAGCAGCGCCGGACTACTCACAGATACGCAGTATTTT. It yields the protein CASSAGLLTDTQYF.

The chain uses TRBV5-5 and TRBJ2-7; 8 bases align to TRBD1. Germline-derived CDR1 and CDR2 are SGHKS and YYEKEE (reference sequence). This CDR3 spans 15 amino acids. Unmatched junction bases numbered 4, after V lost 0 bases and J lost 2 bases. DNA of the CDR3: TGTGCCAGCAGCTTGGCGACAGGGGACACCTACGAGCAGTACTTC. It translates to CASSLATGDTYEQYF.

The genes are TRBV12-3 or TRBV12-4 and TRBJ2-7, with D possibly matching TRBD1 (6 bases). The ends were cut back, 6 bases at V and 5 bases at J, with 11 bases in the middle. The CDR3 length is 12 residues. CDR3 region: CASREQGNEQYF. The CDR3 region has the DNA TGTGCCAGCAGAGAACAGGGCAACGAGCAGTACTTC.

This sequence joins TRBV5-6 and TRBJ1-2; 8 bases agree with TRBD1. The length of the CDR3 is 16 residues. V lost 0 bases, J lost 6 bases, and 10 bases stayed unmatched. Germline V gene lookup returns CDR1 SGHDT and CDR2 YYEEEE. CDR3 protein: CASSLDLGQGANGYTF. The CDR3 DNA reads as TGTGCCAGCAGCTTGGACTTGGGGCAGGGGGCGAATGGCTACACCTTC.

The CDR3 coding sequence is TGCAGCGTTGAAGATGTAGCACGCACTGAAGCTTTCTTT. Protein: CSVEDVARTEAFF. The V and J genes are TRBV29-1 and TRBJ1-1; D remains ambiguous. In germline, CDR1 is SQVTM, CDR2 ANQGSEA. The CDR3 extends over 13 amino acids. Trimming shortened V by 0 bases and J by 4 bases, and 9 bases separated the two germline ends.

The genes are TRBV30 and TRBJ2-1; D possibly corresponds to TRBD1 (6 bases). V lost 0 bases and J 4 bases, leaving 10 bases between the germline ends. This CDR3 region has 14 residues. The germline V gene encodes CDR1 GTSNPN and CDR2 SVGIG (reference sequence). For the CDR3, the DNA is TGTGCCTGGAGTGTAGGGACAACTTACAATGAGCAGTTCTTC. Its translation: CAWSVGTTYNEQFF.

V gene TRBV19 combines with J gene TRBJ2-2, with TRBD2 as a possible D gene (5 bases). The CDR3 runs to 16 residues. CDR1 is LNHDA, CDR2 SQIVND, per germline (reference sequence). V lost 3 bases, J lost 6 bases, and 17 bases lay in between. CDR3 region: CASSMSTGWSPGELFF. CDR3 sequence (DNA): TGTGCCAGTAGTATGTCTACGGGGTGGAGCCCCGGGGAGCTGTTTTTT.

This chain connects TRBV28 to TRBJ2-7; 7 nucleotides agree with TRBD2. Germline assignment: CDR1 MDHEN and CDR2 SYDVKM. The V gene end was trimmed by 6 bases and the J gene end by 0 bases; junction bases not matched to a gene: 11. CDR3 size: 16 residues. The CDR3 protein is CASRSAGGYSSYEQYF. The CDR3 DNA reads TGTGCCAGCAGATCCGCCGGGGGGTACAGCTCCTACGAGCAGTACTTC.

V and J are TRBV19 and TRBJ2-2; D remains ambiguous. Germline assignment: CDR1 LNHDA and CDR2 SQIVND (reference sequence). The CDR3 consists of 15 residues. V gave up 0 bases and J gave up 2 bases, with 7 bases separating them. CDR3 protein: CASSIDRSNTGELFF. The CDR3 coding sequence is TGTGCCAGTAGTATAGATAGATCAAACACCGGGGAGCTGTTTTTT.

The gene calls are TRBV5-4 and TRBJ1-6; D may be TRBD1 (6 bases). Trimming pared 2 bases from V and 9 bases from J, leaving 12 bases between. Germline V CDR1 and CDR2: SGHNT, YYREEE (reference sequence). The CDR3 is 14 amino acids. Here the CDR3 DNA reads TGTGCCAGCAGCTTTCAGGGGACAACTTCACCCCTCCACTTT. This gives the protein CASSFQGTTSPLHF.

V and J are TRBV5-1 and TRBJ1-6; 7 bases line up with TRBD1. From germline, CDR1 is SGHRS and CDR2 YFSETQ. Trimming at V came to 4 bases and at J to 5 bases, leaving 12 bases not matched to a gene. The CDR3 covers 17 residues. The CDR3 region is CASSPPRVGTDNSPLHF. CDR3 nucleotides: TGCGCCAGCAGCCCACCAAGGGTTGGGACAGATAATTCACCCCTCCACTTT.

In regard to this clone: One end of the junction fails to match germline, which may point to a read error. V usage is TRBV28 and J usage is TRBJ1-2; 9 bases align to TRBD1. Germline V gene lookup returns CDR1 MDHEN and CDR2 SYDVKM. The CDR3 sequence is 13 residues long. CDR3 sequence (DNA): TGTGCCAGCAGCTACGGGACAGGGAATGGCTACACCTTT. As protein: CASSYGTGNGYTF.

The V gene is TRBV5-1, the J gene TRBJ1-1; D is perhaps TRBD1 (6 bases). Trimming cost V 0 bases and J 4 bases, with 19 bases left between them. The CDR3 runs 17 residues. Germline CDR1 and CDR2: SGHRS and YFSETQ. This CDR3 is CASSLGAIQGKSTEAFF. DNA of the CDR3: TGCGCCAGCAGCTTGGGGGCCATACAGGGTAAGAGCACTGAAGCTTTCTTT.

On this clone: Germline and junction disagree at one end, which may indicate a read error. The chain links TRBV4-2 to TRBJ2-6; 7 bases line up with TRBD1. The CDR3 spans 15 residues. Per germline, CDR1 LGHNA and CDR2 YNFKEQ. The CDR3 DNA follows: TGTGCCAGCAGCCAAGATCGCACAGGGGTCAACGTCCTGACTTTC. Protein product: CASSQDRTGVNVLTF.

This sequence joins TRBV5-1 and TRBJ1-3, with TRBD1 matching over 7 bases. The length of the CDR3 is 15 residues. The V gene's germline CDR1 is SGHRS and CDR2 YFSETQ. J gave up 1 base and V 4 bases, and 5 bases lay outside the gene matches. Here the CDR3 reads CASSVLTGSGNTIYF. The CDR3 bases are TGCGCCAGCAGCGTCCTGACAGGGTCTGGAAACACCATATATTTT.